The rows below give T cell receptor beta chains drawn from one sample of a study of blood T cells in healthy people across ages. TCRdb recomputed calls from the 5' RACE reads with MiXCR, one row per CDR3 protein. The sample yields about 290,000 distinct CDR3 sequences, roughly a quarter seen once. Sequenced material: blood. The receptors shown here come from a woman aged 65 to 85 in good health. Each CDR3 is given with its conserved first and last residue. The D gene is left open where the match is weak. Clone sizes are given selectively: once, few, many, or a class where the clone is expanded.

.	.	TRBV5-1	TRBJ2-3	CASSRERVTDTQYF
TRBD2	once	TRBV20-1	TRBJ2-7	CSARGLAGVSEQYF
.	few	TRBV6-1	TRBJ2-6	CASIRTQGLSGANVLTF
.	few	TRBV12-3/TRBV12-4	TRBJ2-2	CATSPGTPNTGELFF
.	once	TRBV7-9	TRBJ2-6	CASSLLDGANVLTF
.	.	TRBV12-3/TRBV12-4	TRBJ1-3	CASSKTRNTIYF
.	few	TRBV5-1	TRBJ2-7	CASSTTTGQRGEQYF
.	many	TRBV29-1	TRBJ2-3	CSVVDQGFTDTQYF
.	.	TRBV20-1	TRBJ1-2	CSVTGREDYGYTF
TRBD2	.	TRBV15	TRBJ2-3	CATGGRFADTQYF
.	.	TRBV29-1	TRBJ1-2	CSVVTGNYGYTF
.	few	TRBV18	TRBJ2-5	CASSSLGTEETQYF
.	.	TRBV28	TRBJ1-1	CATDLGDMNTEAFF
TRBD1	.	TRBV7-2	.	CASSSGQGFEETQYF
.	few	TRBV6-1	TRBJ2-2	CASRRGENTGELFF
.	few	TRBV6-6	TRBJ2-1	CASIPLPGTEQFF